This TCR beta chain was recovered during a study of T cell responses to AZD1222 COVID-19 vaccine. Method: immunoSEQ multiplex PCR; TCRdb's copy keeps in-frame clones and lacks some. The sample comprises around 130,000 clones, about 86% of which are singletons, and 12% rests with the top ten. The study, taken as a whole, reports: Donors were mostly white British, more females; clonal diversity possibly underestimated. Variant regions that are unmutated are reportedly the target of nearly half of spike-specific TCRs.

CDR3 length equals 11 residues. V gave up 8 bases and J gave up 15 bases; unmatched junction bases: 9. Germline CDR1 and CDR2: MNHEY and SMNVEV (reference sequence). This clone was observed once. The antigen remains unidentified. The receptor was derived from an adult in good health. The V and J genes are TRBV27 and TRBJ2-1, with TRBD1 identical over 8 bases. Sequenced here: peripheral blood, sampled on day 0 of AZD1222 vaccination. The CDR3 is CASGQGNNAFF. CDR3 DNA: TGTGCCAGCGGACAGGGTAACAATGCGTTCTTC.